This T cell receptor (beta chain) was retrieved from a study of immune evolution from preneoplasia to lung adenocarcinoma. Study conclusions and caveats: Normal lung had highest clonality; later lesions appeared denser, more diverse.

A note on this clone: Its antigen remains unidentified.

Germline loops: CDR1 GTSNPN, CDR2 SVGIG (reference sequence). Between the trimmed V and J ends, which lost 3 bases and 6 bases, there was a span of 12 bases. This CDR3 has 13 residues. Generated by immunoSEQ multiplex PCR, the TCRdb table keeps only in-frame clones and is missing some. The sample has around 2,300 clones; around 85% are singletons. Resections took place in Japan or China from the mid-2010s to the late 2010s. The material sequenced was FFPE normal lung tissue adjacent to the tumor. This chain links TRBV30 with TRBJ2-4; TRBD1 is a possible D gene (6 bases). This sequence was found in a person in their fifties with lung adenocarcinoma. The chain's CDR3 is CAWSTGTRNIQYF. For the CDR3, the DNA is TGTGCCTGGAGCACAGGGACAAGAAACATTCAGTACTTC. Full variable domain (outside the CDR3, taken from reference TRBV30 and TRBJ2-4): SQTIHQWPATLVQPVGSPLSLECTVEGTSNPNLYWYRQAAGRGLQLLFYSVGIGQISSEVPQNLSASRPQDRQFILSSKKLLLSDSGFYLCAWSTGTRNIQYFGAGTRLSVL.